Each of the 18 T cell receptor beta chains below was sequenced from the same sample in a study of neurological immune-mediated disorders. TCRdb reprocessed the 5' RACE reads via MiXCR and lists one record per CDR3 protein. The data contain some 47,000 distinct CDR3 sequences, about 6% of them singletons. Sequencing was performed on CD4+ T cells from blood. The receptors were gathered from a woman between 40 and 55 years old in good health.

This clonotype was counted ten times or more. V gene TRBV5-1 combines with J gene TRBJ2-7; 7 bases map to TRBD2. The germline gives CDR1 SGHRS, CDR2 YFSETQ. This CDR3 is built from 14 residues. V lost 3 bases to trimming and J lost 5 bases; unmatched junction nucleotides: 8. This CDR3 is CASSYGIAGDEQYF. The CDR3 coding sequence is TGCGCCAGCAGCTATGGGATCGCGGGGGACGAGCAGTACTTC.

There are many counts of this clonotype. This chain links TRBV24-1 with TRBJ2-3; D is possibly TRBD2 (5 bases). CDR3 size: 14 residues. Germline V gene data show CDR1 as KGHDR and CDR2 as SFDVKD. Trimming took off 0 bases at V and 7 bases at J, with 10 bases between the two ends. CDR3: CATSDLRPGYTQYF. CDR3 sequence (DNA): TGTGCCACCAGTGATTTGCGACCGGGATATACGCAGTATTTT.

The sample holds many counts of this clonotype. V is TRBV5-1 and J is TRBJ2-7; 8 bases map to TRBD1. The V segment lost 4 bases and the J segment 5 bases; nucleotides outside the gene matches: 8. Per the germline V gene, CDR1 is SGHRS and CDR2 is YFSETQ. This CDR3 contains 14 residues. The CDR3 region is CASSVGTGGHEQYF. CDR3 bases: TGCGCCAGCAGCGTCGGGACAGGAGGACACGAGCAGTACTTC. The whole variable domain, remainder taken from reference TRBV5-1 and TRBJ2-7, is KAGVTQTPRYLIKTRGQQVTLSCSPISGHRSVSWYQQTPGQGLQFLFEYFSETQRNKGNFPGRFSGRQFSNSRSEMNVSTLELGDSALYLCASSVGTGGHEQYFGPGTRLTVT.

In this sample, this clonotype turned up many times. This chain connects TRBV7-2 to TRBJ2-4, with D perhaps matching TRBD1 (5 bases). The V and J ends lost 5 bases and 1 base respectively, with 18 bases between them. The CDR3 is 17 residues long. Germline V CDR1 and CDR2: SGHTA, FQGNSA. The CDR3 bases are TGTGCCAGCAGCCCGCGACAACGTGCAGGGGCCAAAAACATTCAGTACTTC. Translation gives CASSPRQRAGAKNIQYF. Drawing the rest from reference TRBV7-2 and TRBJ2-4, the complete variable domain is GAGVSQSPSNKVTEKGKDVELRCDPISGHTALYWYRQSLGQGLEFLIYFQGNSAPDKSGLPSDRFSAERTGGSVSTLTIQRTQQEDSAVYLCASSPRQRAGAKNIQYFGAGTRLSVL.

This clonotype occurred many times. V gene TRBV7-6 combines with J gene TRBJ2-1, with TRBD2 matching 8 bases. Unmatched junction bases numbered 6, after V lost 5 bases and J lost 0 bases. Per germline, CDR1 SGHVS and CDR2 FNYEAQ. This CDR3 is 16 amino acids long. The CDR3 reads CASSPSGPSSYNEQFF. The DNA of the CDR3 is TGTGCCAGCAGCCCTAGCGGGCCGAGCTCCTACAATGAGCAGTTCTTC.

Ten or more counts support this clonotype. The gene calls are TRBV11-3 and TRBJ1-1; no clear D. CDR3 length: 14 residues. Looked up from germline, CDR1 is SGHNT and CDR2 is YENEEA. V shed 4 bases and J shed 1 base, with 10 bases lying between them. CDR3 in amino acids: CASSSTPSNTEAFF. The CDR3 nucleotides read TGTGCCAGCAGCTCTACGCCCTCGAACACTGAAGCTTTCTTT.

Many counts were recorded for this clonotype. J is TRBJ2-7 and V is TRBV6-1, with D unresolved. This CDR3 has 13 amino acids. Trimming shortened V by 4 bases and J by 3 bases, and 10 bases separated the two germline ends. Germline V CDR1 and CDR2: MNHNS, SASEGT. In nucleotides, the CDR3 is TGTGCCAGCAGTGTCGACCATCACTACGAGCAGTACTTC. Amino acid sequence: CASSVDHHYEQYF.

This clonotype showed up many times. V gene TRBV11-2 combines with J gene TRBJ2-1; D ambiguous. V lost 2 bases to trimming and J lost 5 bases, with 10 bases between them. CDR3 length equals 14 residues. The V gene's germline CDR1 is SGHAT and CDR2 FQNNGV. The CDR3 is CASSLSVRNNEQFF. The CDR3 DNA is TGTGCCAGCAGCTTATCCGTGAGAAACAATGAGCAGTTCTTC.

This clonotype was seen many times. The chain is built from TRBV5-1 and TRBJ2-1; 7 bases line up with TRBD1. Germline V gene sequence: CDR1 SGHRS, CDR2 YFSETQ. V shed 4 bases and J 0 bases; nucleotides not matched to a gene: 4. This CDR3 has 15 amino acids. CDR3 region: CASSTGVSSYNEQFF. CDR3 bases: TGCGCCAGCAGCACAGGGGTCAGCTCCTACAATGAGCAGTTCTTC.

In this sample, this clonotype turned up many times. The chain combines TRBV6-2 or TRBV6-3 with TRBJ2-1; D gene ambiguous. The ends were cut back, 2 bases at V and 0 bases at J, with 2 bases in the middle. This CDR3 is 13 amino acids long. Germline loops: CDR1 MNHEY, CDR2 SVGEGT. CDR3 amino acids: CASSYRSYNEQFF. The CDR3 DNA reads TGTGCCAGCAGTTACCGCTCCTACAATGAGCAGTTCTTC.

This clonotype was seen many times. The chain recombines TRBV20-1 with TRBJ1-1; D uncertain. V lost 6 bases and J 6 bases, leaving 20 bases between the germline ends. The CDR3 has 14 residues. Germline CDR1 DFQATT, CDR2 SNEGSKA (reference sequence). In DNA form, the CDR3 reads TGCAGTGCGACATTATTTTTCCAGAGACCTGAAGCTTTCTTT. This encodes CSATLFFQRPEAFF.

This clonotype was observed many times. The chain recombines TRBV6-2 or TRBV6-3 with TRBJ2-5; 8 bases align to TRBD2. The CDR3 totals 17 residues. From germline, CDR1 is MNHEY and CDR2 SVGEGT. The ends lost 1 base at V and 5 bases at J; junction bases unmatched: 12. CDR3 sequence reads: CASSYLAGGALTETQYF. CDR3 nucleotides: TGTGCCAGCAGTTACTTGGCGGGAGGAGCCCTTACGGAGACCCAGTACTTC.

The sample holds many counts of this clonotype. The gene calls are TRBV7-2 and TRBJ2-6; D perhaps matches TRBD2 (5 bases). This CDR3 is 17 amino acids long. The V and J ends lost 2 bases and 2 bases respectively, with 13 bases between them. CDR1 SGHTA and CDR2 FQGNSA come from the germline V gene. The CDR3 spells CASSLLRALPGANVLTF. The CDR3 DNA reads as TGTGCCAGCAGCTTATTGAGGGCCTTACCTGGGGCCAACGTCCTGACTTTC.

This clonotype was recorded many times. V is TRBV5-1 and J is TRBJ2-2, with TRBD2 matching over 7 bases. The CDR3 spans 16 residues. Per the germline V gene, CDR1 is SGHRS and CDR2 is YFSETQ. J was trimmed by 5 bases and V by 0 bases; bases with no gene match: 7. The chain's CDR3 is CASSLDPAGLTGELFF. The DNA for the CDR3 is TGCGCCAGCAGCTTGGACCCAGCGGGACTAACCGGGGAGCTGTTTTTT.

This clonotype has ten or more counts. The chain employs TRBV12-3 or TRBV12-4 and TRBJ2-5, with 10 bases matching TRBD1. The CDR3 is 15 residues long. V was clipped by 5 bases and J by 2 bases; unmatched bases: 5. In DNA, the CDR3 is TGTGCCAGCAGTCTTGGGACAGGGGAACAAGAGACCCAGTACTTC. Its protein is CASSLGTGEQETQYF.

Many counts were recorded for this clonotype. J is TRBJ2-7 and V is TRBV7-9; 7 bases are a match to TRBD1. Germline V CDR1 and CDR2: SEHNR, FQNEAQ (reference sequence). Trimming took 5 bases from V and 1 from J; bases not matched to a gene: 11. This CDR3 has 16 residues. The CDR3 region is CASSRRTGVGSYEQYF. CDR3 coding DNA: TGTGCCAGCAGCCGCCGGACAGGTGTGGGTTCCTACGAGCAGTACTTC. The variable domain in full, completed from reference TRBV7-9 and TRBJ2-7, reads DTGVSQNPRHKITKRGQNVTFRCDPISEHNRLYWYRQTLGQGPEFLTYFQNEAQLEKSRLLSDRFSAERPKGSFSTLEIQRTEQGDSAMYLCASSRRTGVGSYEQYFGPGTRLTVT.

The table lists this clonotype with many counts. V usage is TRBV29-1 and J usage is TRBJ2-2; D ambiguous. V lost 5 bases and J lost 3, with 10 bases in between. Looked up from germline, CDR1 is SQVTM and CDR2 is ANQGSEA. This CDR3 is 13 amino acids long. The CDR3 DNA follows: TGCAGCGTTTCCACACGTTACACCGGGGAGCTGTTTTTT. It encodes CSVSTRYTGELFF.

This clonotype was observed many times. This rearrangement joins TRBV27 to TRBJ2-7; 11 positions match TRBD2. With V trimmed by 5 bases and J by 1 base, 7 bases remained unmatched. Germline V gene sequence: CDR1 MNHEY, CDR2 SMNVEV (reference sequence). The CDR3 sequence is 16 residues long. The DNA for the CDR3 is TGTGCCAGCAGTCGAGTAACTAGCGGGAGTTCCTACGAGCAGTACTTC. It encodes CASSRVTSGSSYEQYF.